The 6 T cell receptor beta chains presented below share a single source sample, sequenced in a study of T cell responses to AZD1222 COVID-19 vaccine (dated by TCRdb to about 2021). The label giving this sample's time point can be read as: baseline before first vaccination. Receptor libraries were prepared by the immunoSEQ multiplex PCR assay. TCRdb took this table from immuneACCESS and kept in-frame rearrangements with V and J called. Such tables lack part of the clones; where checked against another copy, unresolved V genes explain under half of the gap, and the rest is unexplained. The sample records 70,000 to 90,000 clones, 86% of which are singletons. Of the sample, about 9.5% is held by the ten largest clones. Sequencing was performed on peripheral blood, taken on day 0 of AZD1222 vaccination. These receptors were obtained from an adult in good health.

The chain recombines TRBV7-8 with TRBJ2-1; D call uncertain. This CDR3 has 12 amino acids. The V gene lost 4 bases and the J gene lost 9 bases, with 10 bases spanning the gap. Per the germline V gene, CDR1 is SGHVS and CDR2 is FQNEAQ. The CDR3 DNA sequence: TGTGCCAGCAGCTCCCCGGGTCGTGAGCAGTTCTTC. Amino acids: CASSSPGREQFF.

The gene calls are TRBV27 and TRBJ2-2; D is unresolved. This CDR3 region has 15 residues. CDR1 is MNHEY and CDR2 is SMNVEV in the germline V gene (reference sequence). The V and J ends lost 6 bases and 6 bases respectively, with 17 bases between them. CDR3 sequence: CASSPPRNWAGELFF. In DNA form, the CDR3 reads TGTGCCAGCAGCCCGCCTAGGAATTGGGCCGGGGAGCTGTTTTTT.

The rearrangement links TRBV6-2 or TRBV6-3 to TRBJ2-3; unclear D gene. The V end lost 5 bases, the J end lost 6 bases, and 9 bases lay between the germline ends. The germline CDR1 and CDR2 sequences are MNHEY and SVGEGT. The CDR3 runs to 12 residues. DNA of the CDR3: TGTGCCAGCAGTCCACCGTGGGATACGCAGTATTTT. This gives the protein CASSPPWDTQYF.

This clone was detected only once. The rearrangement links TRBV7-2 to TRBJ1-1; no clear D. V lost 3 bases, J lost 9 bases, and 11 bases lay in between. The CDR3 is made up of 12 amino acids. Looked up from germline, CDR1 is SGHTA and CDR2 is FQGNSA. The chain's CDR3 is CASSFSNAQAFF. The CDR3 nucleotides read TGTGCCAGCAGCTTTTCAAATGCTCAAGCTTTCTTT.

V is TRBV7-3 and J is TRBJ2-3; a possible D gene is TRBD2 (5 bases). The CDR3 loop spans 16 amino acids. Germline V lookup: CDR1 SGHTA, CDR2 FQGTGA. Trimming took off 5 bases at V and 0 bases at J, with 15 bases between the two ends. CDR3 bases: TGTGCCAGCAGCCCCCAGACCAGGACTAGCACAGATACGCAGTATTTT. Encoded protein: CASSPQTRTSTDTQYF.

The chain couples TRBV5-1 to TRBJ2-2; 7 nucleotides align to TRBD1. V was clipped by 0 bases and J by 5 bases; unmatched bases: 4. Germline V gene lookup returns CDR1 SGHRS and CDR2 YFSETQ. This CDR3 is 15 amino acids long. Here the CDR3 reads CASSLAVRGTGELFF. The CDR3 nucleotides are TGCGCCAGCAGCTTGGCGGTCAGGGGGACCGGGGAGCTGTTTTTT.